A selection of T cell receptor beta chains follows, all from one sample in a study of blood T cell repertoires in COVID-19. Measured with immunoSEQ multiplex PCR; TCRdb has only the in-frame clones, and not every one. The sample holds tens of thousands of clones; 60% to 80% are singletons and the top ten take approximately 16%. The sequenced sample consisted of peripheral blood. These receptors originate from a man aged 70-80 years with active or convalescent COVID-19. CDR3s include the opening cysteine and the closing phenylalanine or tryptophan. Fields, in order: J gene, D gene, V gene, clone size, CDR3 protein, CDR3 DNA. D genes are given only for firm matches. Some rows have no size entry. The others give once, few or many, or a class for an expanded clone.

J gene: TRBJ2-7; D gene: -; V gene: TRBV3-1/TRBV3-2; clone size: -; CDR3 protein: CASSQDQVHGLFEQYF; CDR3 DNA: TGTGCCAGCAGCCAAGATCAGGTGCACGGACTCTTCGAGCAGTACTTC
J gene: TRBJ1-6; D gene: -; V gene: TRBV5-5; clone size: -; CDR3 protein: CASSPRGEDNSPLHF; CDR3 DNA: TGTGCCAGCAGCCCACGCGGGGAGGATAATTCACCCCTCCACTTT
J gene: TRBJ1-5; D gene: -; V gene: TRBV18; clone size: -; CDR3 protein: CASSPGRVNQPQHF; CDR3 DNA: TGTGCCAGCTCACCAGGCAGGGTAAATCAGCCCCAGCATTTT
J gene: TRBJ2-1; D gene: TRBD2; V gene: TRBV11-3; clone size: once; CDR3 protein: CASSAVGRDPYNEQFF; CDR3 DNA: TGTGCCAGCAGTGCGGTTGGGAGGGACCCATACAATGAGCAGTTCTTC
J gene: TRBJ1-1; D gene: -; V gene: TRBV7-9; clone size: -; CDR3 protein: CASSPSVVAEAFF; CDR3 DNA: TGTGCCAGCAGCCCTAGCGTGGTCGCTGAAGCTTTCTTT
J gene: TRBJ2-3; D gene: TRBD1; V gene: TRBV7-3; clone size: once; CDR3 protein: CASSEPDRTDTQYF; CDR3 DNA: TGTGCCAGCAGCGAACCGGACAGGACAGATACGCAGTATTTT
J gene: TRBJ2-3; D gene: -; V gene: TRBV6-5; clone size: -; CDR3 protein: CASSYLGGRADTQYF; CDR3 DNA: TGTGCCAGCAGTTACCTCGGCGGGCGGGCAGATACGCAGTATTTT
J gene: TRBJ2-5; D gene: -; V gene: TRBV30; clone size: -; CDR3 protein: CAWSMGRAETQYF; CDR3 DNA: TGTGCCTGGAGTATGGGCAGGGCGGAGACCCAGTACTTC
J gene: TRBJ2-3; D gene: TRBD2; V gene: TRBV6-5; clone size: -; CDR3 protein: CASRTSGGGTDTQYF; CDR3 DNA: TGTGCCAGCAGGACTAGCGGGGGAGGCACAGATACGCAGTATTTT
J gene: TRBJ1-1; D gene: -; V gene: TRBV28; clone size: -; CDR3 protein: CASSGEEAFF; CDR3 DNA: TGTGCCAGCTCAGGGGAAGAAGCTTTCTTT
J gene: TRBJ1-2; D gene: -; V gene: TRBV6-6; clone size: -; CDR3 protein: CASSRNYGYTF; CDR3 DNA: TGTGCCAGCAGCCGGAACTATGGCTACACCTTC
J gene: TRBJ1-6; D gene: -; V gene: TRBV3-1/TRBV3-2; clone size: -; CDR3 protein: CASSTTGGTLHF; CDR3 DNA: TGTGCCAGCAGCACCACCGGGGGAACCCTCCACTTT
J gene: TRBJ1-3; D gene: -; V gene: TRBV11-3; clone size: -; CDR3 protein: CATLKAGSGNTIYF; CDR3 DNA: TGTGCCACACTTAAAGCAGGCTCTGGAAACACCATATATTTT
J gene: TRBJ1-5; D gene: TRBD1; V gene: TRBV5-4; clone size: once; CDR3 protein: CASSLDRGAGQPQHF; CDR3 DNA: TGTGCCAGCAGCTTGGACAGGGGGGCAGGTCAGCCCCAGCATTTT
J gene: TRBJ2-3; D gene: TRBD2; V gene: TRBV11-3; clone size: -; CDR3 protein: CASSLQGSGFTDTQYF; CDR3 DNA: TGTGCCAGCAGCTTACAAGGTAGCGGGTTCACAGATACGCAGTATTTT
J gene: TRBJ1-6; D gene: TRBD1; V gene: TRBV28; clone size: -; CDR3 protein: CATFGQGDNSPLHF; CDR3 DNA: TGTGCCACCTTCGGACAGGGGGATAATTCACCCCTCCACTTT
J gene: TRBJ2-3; D gene: TRBD1; V gene: TRBV5-4; clone size: once; CDR3 protein: CASGPGGQGGTQYF; CDR3 DNA: TGTGCCAGCGGCCCCGGAGGACAGGGTGGTACGCAGTATTTT
J gene: TRBJ1-1; D gene: TRBD1; V gene: TRBV5-1; clone size: few; CDR3 protein: CASSWRQGAWTEAFF; CDR3 DNA: TGCGCCAGCAGCTGGCGACAGGGGGCTTGGACTGAAGCTTTCTTT
J gene: TRBJ1-5; D gene: -; V gene: TRBV2; clone size: -; CDR3 protein: CASSRERDQPQHF; CDR3 DNA: TGTGCCAGCAGCCGGGAGAGGGATCAGCCCCAGCATTTT
J gene: TRBJ1-4; D gene: TRBD1; V gene: TRBV19; clone size: many; CDR3 protein: CASSMGQDRGEKLFF; CDR3 DNA: TGTGCCAGTAGTATGGGACAGGACAGAGGTGAAAAACTGTTTTTT
J gene: TRBJ1-6; D gene: -; V gene: TRBV7-2; clone size: -; CDR3 protein: CASSLAPGMGNSPLHF; CDR3 DNA: TGTGCCAGCAGCTTAGCGCCAGGGATGGGTAATTCACCCCTCCACTTT
J gene: TRBJ1-1; D gene: -; V gene: TRBV29-1; clone size: -; CDR3 protein: CSVIYSDTEAFF; CDR3 DNA: TGCAGCGTTATCTATAGTGACACTGAAGCTTTCTTT
J gene: TRBJ1-1; D gene: -; V gene: TRBV2; clone size: few; CDR3 protein: CASSGALYTEAFF; CDR3 DNA: TGTGCCAGCAGTGGGGCCCTATACACTGAAGCTTTCTTT
J gene: TRBJ1-2; D gene: -; V gene: TRBV14; clone size: -; CDR3 protein: CASSASVNYGYTF; CDR3 DNA: TGTGCCAGCAGCGCCTCGGTTAACTATGGCTACACCTTC
J gene: TRBJ1-2; D gene: -; V gene: TRBV6-2/TRBV6-3; clone size: -; CDR3 protein: CASSYGAENGYTF; CDR3 DNA: TGTGCCAGCAGTTACGGAGCGGAAAATGGCTACACCTTC
J gene: TRBJ1-6; D gene: TRBD1; V gene: TRBV11-2; clone size: -; CDR3 protein: CASSGGTGLFSPLHF; CDR3 DNA: TGTGCCAGCAGCGGCGGGACAGGGTTGTTTTCACCCCTCCACTTT
J gene: TRBJ1-5; D gene: -; V gene: TRBV30; clone size: -; CDR3 protein: CAWEEGSGGNQPQHF; CDR3 DNA: TGTGCCTGGGAAGAAGGAAGCGGTGGCAATCAGCCCCAGCATTTT
J gene: TRBJ1-5; D gene: -; V gene: TRBV5-6; clone size: -; CDR3 protein: CASSFGEPSNQPQHF; CDR3 DNA: TGTGCCAGCAGCTTCGGGGAACCTAGCAATCAGCCCCAGCATTTT
J gene: TRBJ1-6; D gene: -; V gene: TRBV27; clone size: -; CDR3 protein: CASRRLQGGIPLHF; CDR3 DNA: TGTGCCAGCAGGAGATTACAGGGAGGGATTCCCCTCCACTTT
J gene: TRBJ1-2; D gene: -; V gene: TRBV30; clone size: -; CDR3 protein: CAWSVYGGYTF; CDR3 DNA: TGTGCCTGGAGTGTATACGGTGGCTACACCTTC
J gene: TRBJ2-3; D gene: TRBD1; V gene: TRBV4-1; clone size: few; CDR3 protein: CASSATGSRDTQYF; CDR3 DNA: TGCGCCAGCAGCGCGACAGGGAGTAGAGATACGCAGTATTTT
J gene: TRBJ1-6; D gene: -; V gene: TRBV27; clone size: -; CDR3 protein: CASRTSGREEYSPLHF; CDR3 DNA: TGTGCCAGCAGAACATCCGGCAGGGAAGAATACTCACCCCTCCACTTT
J gene: TRBJ1-2; D gene: TRBD1; V gene: TRBV2; clone size: -; CDR3 protein: CASSEQGDDGYTF; CDR3 DNA: TGTGCCAGCAGTGAACAGGGGGATGACGGCTACACCTTC
J gene: TRBJ1-1; D gene: TRBD1; V gene: TRBV2; clone size: -; CDR3 protein: CASDGQGRGTEAFF; CDR3 DNA: TGTGCCAGCGACGGACAGGGAAGAGGTACTGAAGCTTTCTTT
J gene: TRBJ2-3; D gene: -; V gene: TRBV24-1; clone size: -; CDR3 protein: CATSDTRLSADTQYF; CDR3 DNA: TGTGCCACCAGTGATACCAGGTTAAGTGCCGATACGCAGTATTTT
J gene: TRBJ1-3; D gene: TRBD1; V gene: TRBV28; clone size: -; CDR3 protein: CASSTGTGANTIYF; CDR3 DNA: TGTGCCAGCAGTACCGGGACAGGGGCAAACACCATATATTTT
J gene: TRBJ2-5; D gene: TRBD2; V gene: TRBV11-2; clone size: -; CDR3 protein: CASSLAMAGGTQYF; CDR3 DNA: TGTGCCAGCAGCTTAGCTATGGCGGGAGGCACCCAGTACTTC
J gene: TRBJ1-2; D gene: TRBD1; V gene: TRBV6-5; clone size: -; CDR3 protein: CASSNRGRGYGYTF; CDR3 DNA: TGTGCCAGCAGTAACAGGGGTCGCGGCTATGGCTACACCTTC
J gene: TRBJ2-3; D gene: TRBD1; V gene: TRBV6-2/TRBV6-3; clone size: -; CDR3 protein: CASSPDRGHSTDTQYF; CDR3 DNA: TGTGCCAGCAGCCCTGACAGGGGCCATAGCACAGATACGCAGTATTTT
J gene: TRBJ2-3; D gene: -; V gene: TRBV18; clone size: -; CDR3 protein: CASSPTDGTPTSDTQYF; CDR3 DNA: TGTGCCAGCTCACCGACAGACGGGACTCCCACGTCAGATACGCAGTATTTT